This section outlines one TCR beta chain sequence together with its context. This CDR3 comprises 16 residues. Germline values: CDR1 MNHNS, CDR2 SASEGT. The junction had 8 bases not matched to a gene; V was cut back by 3 bases and J by 1 base. Some clones are missing from TCRdb's copy, which holds only in-frame ones; the method was immunoSEQ multiplex PCR. Of more than 45,000 clones in the sample, approximately 85% were seen once. Prior autoimmune disease or systemic immunosuppression barred patients. Blood was sampled at baseline, cycle 4 day 1, and cycle 7 day 1. The sample originates from a study of OX40 agonist ivuxolimab in advanced cancers.

The source is an adult with an advanced solid tumor such as melanoma, head and neck, liver or kidney cancer. The material was CD4+ or CD8+ T cells sorted from blood, obtained in a trial of the OX40 agonist ivuxolimab. The gene calls are TRBV6-1 and TRBJ2-7; TRBD1 agrees at 8 bases. The CDR3: CASSDPRDRLSYEQYF. The CDR3 DNA sequence: TGTGCCAGCAGTGACCCACGGGACAGGCTATCCTACGAGCAGTACTTC.